The 9 T cell receptor beta chains listed next were all sequenced from one sample in a study of cytomegalovirus exposure and HLA in healthy donors. The PCR contained 60 Vbeta and 13 Jbeta primers. Profiled with immunoSEQ multiplex PCR; TCRdb holds only in-frame clones, not every one. The sample yields approximately 78,000 clones, 84% seen once. The sample taken for sequencing was PBMCs. The origin of the receptors is a woman in her fifties or sixties in good health and CMV-seronegative.

V gene TRBV5-6 combines with J gene TRBJ1-2; D is unclear. V gave up 4 bases and J gave up 6 bases, with 10 bases separating them. The germline V gene encodes CDR1 SGHDT and CDR2 YYEEEE. The CDR3 length is 12 residues. The CDR3 sequence is CASSPGLDGYTF. The DNA for the CDR3 is TGTGCCAGCAGCCCGGGGTTGGATGGCTACACCTTC.

With regard to this clone: The sample has other DNA sequences that encode this CDR3 too. This chain links TRBV5-1 with TRBJ1-1; D not resolved. V was cut by 5 bases and J by 3 bases, with 17 bases left in between. The CDR3 length is 15 residues. From germline, CDR1 is SGHRS and CDR2 YFSETQ. The CDR3 nucleotides read TGCGCCAGCAGACGCCGCCTCGGGAGGGACACTGAAGCTTTCTTT. Amino acid sequence: CASRRRLGRDTEAFF.

The chain links TRBV12-5 to TRBJ2-5, with TRBD2 identical over 8 bases. The CDR3 is made up of 13 amino acids. Germline V lookup: CDR1 LGHNT, CDR2 FRNRAP. V lost 0 bases and J lost 10; bases outside the gene matches: 4. The CDR3 spells CASGLVRGGNQYF. CDR3 DNA: TGTGCTAGTGGTTTGGTACGGGGGGGTAACCAGTACTTC.

This clone was recorded only once. J is TRBJ1-6 and V is TRBV9, with D unclear. Trimming pared 2 bases from V and 7 bases from J, leaving 7 bases between. CDR3 length equals 13 residues. Germline CDR1 SGDLS, CDR2 YYNGEE. The chain's CDR3 is CASSVAANSPLHF. The CDR3 DNA sequence: TGTGCCAGCAGCGTGGCCGCCAATTCACCCCTCCACTTT.

The chain couples TRBV27 to TRBJ2-3, with 8 bases aligning to TRBD2. Losses at the gene ends were 5 bases for V and 4 bases for J; bases not matched to a gene: 8. The CDR3 loop spans 15 amino acids. The germline gives CDR1 MNHEY, CDR2 SMNVEV (reference sequence). The CDR3 reads CASSESGLDSDTQYF. In DNA, the CDR3 is TGTGCCAGCAGTGAATCGGGACTAGATTCAGATACGCAGTATTTT.

The chain is built from TRBV6-1 and TRBJ2-7, with 9 positions matching TRBD2. The CDR3 totals 17 residues. Germline V gene sequence: CDR1 MNHNS, CDR2 SASEGT. The trim removed 3 bases at V and 4 bases at J, leaving 13 bases unmatched. CDR3 nucleotide sequence: TGTGCCAGCAGTGACCCGCCGACTAGCGGAGCTAGATACGAGCAGTACGTC. Protein: CASSDPPTSGARYEQYV.

As for this clone: A read error may account for a junction end that differs from germline. The V and J genes are TRBV19 and TRBJ1-5; D may be TRBD1 (5 bases). From germline, CDR1 is LNHDA and CDR2 SQIVND (reference sequence). This CDR3 comprises 20 residues. CDR3 nucleotides: TGTGCCAATAGTCCGACAGCGTCCACTTATGCTTTGGGATCGGATCAGCCCCAGCATTTT. It is translated as CANSPTASTYALGSDQPQHF.

Details on this clone: At one boundary the junction diverges from the germline segment, which might be a read error. V usage is TRBV4-3 and J usage is TRBJ2-5, with D unresolved. The CDR3 runs 15 residues. From germline, CDR1 is LGHNA and CDR2 YSLEER. The CDR3 spells CASSQGHSVQGTQYF. The CDR3 nucleotides read TGCGCCAGCAGCCAAGGGCACAGTGTCCAAGGGACCCAGTACTTC.

The table lists this clone with a few counts. The J gene is TRBJ1-5, the V gene TRBV28, with D maybe TRBD1 (5 bases). Germline CDR1 is MDHEN and CDR2 is SYDVKM. The CDR3 runs 15 residues. Trimming removed 7 bases at V and 4 bases at J, with 17 bases between. The CDR3 here is CASKSGGAFNQPQHF. Written as DNA, the CDR3 is TGTGCCAGCAAATCAGGAGGGGCCTTTAATCAGCCCCAGCATTTT.